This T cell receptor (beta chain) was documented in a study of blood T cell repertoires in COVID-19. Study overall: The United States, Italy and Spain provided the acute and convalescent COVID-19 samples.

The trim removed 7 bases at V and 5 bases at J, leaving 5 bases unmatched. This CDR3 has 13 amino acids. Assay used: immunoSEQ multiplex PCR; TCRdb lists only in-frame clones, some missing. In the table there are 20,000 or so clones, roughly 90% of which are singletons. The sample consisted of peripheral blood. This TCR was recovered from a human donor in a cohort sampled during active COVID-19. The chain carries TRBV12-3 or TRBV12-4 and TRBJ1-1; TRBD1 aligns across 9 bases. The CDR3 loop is CASTGTGWTEAFF. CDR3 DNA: TGTGCCAGCACGGGGACAGGGTGGACTGAAGCTTTCTTT.